Reported below is one T cell receptor beta chain. Profiling relied on immunoSEQ multiplex PCR, and the TCRdb table lists in-frame clones only, not all of them. The sample yields about 55,000 clones, over 75% seen once. This sample is drawn from a study of blood T cell repertoires in COVID-19. This clonotype was obtained from a human donor with active COVID-19. The donor label of this sample is uncertain. Specimen: peripheral blood.

This CDR3 reads CASSSREEGYTF. The DNA for the CDR3 is TGTGCCAGCAGTAGCCGGGAGGAGGGCTACACCTTC. The J gene is TRBJ1-2, the V gene TRBV12-3 or TRBV12-4, with D unclear. The CDR3 spans 12 residues. Between the trimmed V and J ends, which lost 5 bases and 8 bases, there was a span of 12 bases.